A selection of T cell receptor beta chains follows, all from one sample in a study of human T cells and chemical hapten exposure. TCRdb itself ran the RACE reads through MiXCR, one entry per CDR3 protein. The data show about 250,000 distinct CDR3 sequences, around 7.7% seen once. This material consisted of whole blood, taken in connection with sensitization to the hapten diphenylcyclopropenone (DPC). These receptors all stem from a young man with alopecia areata. Some clones in this sample may be carry-over from other donors' samples. The CDR3 runs from the conserved cysteine through the conserved F or W. A D gene is named only where the DNA matches it firmly. Expanded clones are given a class, and other clones once, few, many or no size at all.

clone size	V gene	J gene	D gene	CDR3 protein	CDR3 DNA
few	TRBV27	TRBJ2-3	TRBD1	CASSLMTGSDTQYF	TGTGCCAGCAGTTTAATGACAGGGTCAGATACGCAGTATTTT
-	TRBV20-1	TRBJ1-6	-	CSARPGRESSPLHF	TGCAGTGCTAGACCTGGACGGGAGAGTTCACCCCTCCACTTT
-	TRBV4-3	TRBJ2-2	-	CASSQGGGRPGELFF	TGCGCCAGCAGCCAAGGGGGAGGAAGGCCCGGGGAGCTGTTTTTT
-	TRBV19	TRBJ1-5	-	CASSPTDRHVQPQHF	TGTGCCAGTAGTCCCACCGACAGGCATGTTCAGCCCCAGCATTTT
few	TRBV20-1	TRBJ2-7	-	CSAVDNYEQYF	TGCAGTGCTGTGGACAACTACGAGCAGTACTTC
few	TRBV28	TRBJ1-2	-	CASSFSGPYGYTF	TGTGCCAGCAGTTTCTCAGGGCCCTATGGCTACACCTTC
few	TRBV7-7	TRBJ2-1	TRBD2	CASSLSLRGSNEQFF	TGTGCCAGCAGCTTATCTCTGCGGGGGAGCAATGAGCAGTTCTTC
many	TRBV7-3	TRBJ1-2	-	CASSLYSTYGYTF	TGTGCCAGCAGCTTATACAGTACCTATGGCTACACCTTC
many	TRBV12-5	TRBJ2-2	-	CASGLVVIREPGELFF	TGTGCTAGTGGTTTGGTAGTGATAAGGGAACCCGGGGAGCTGTTTTTT
few	TRBV6-4	TRBJ2-2	TRBD1	CASSVEQGATGELFF	TGTGCCAGCAGTGTTGAGCAGGGGGCCACCGGGGAGCTGTTTTTT
few	TRBV12-3/TRBV12-4	TRBJ2-7	TRBD1	CASSRTGGRYEQYF	TGTGCCAGCAGTCGGACAGGGGGCAGGTACGAGCAGTACTTC
-	TRBV20-1	TRBJ2-3	-	CSASALADTQYF	TGCAGTGCTAGTGCTCTAGCAGATACGCAGTATTTT
-	TRBV20-1	TRBJ1-5	-	CSAKTGIGHPQHF	TGCAGTGCGAAGACAGGAATCGGCCACCCCCAGCATTTT
-	TRBV20-1	TRBJ2-7	TRBD1	CSARDVTGGLNEQYF	TGCAGTGCTAGAGATGTAACAGGGGGCTTGAACGAGCAGTACTTC
-	TRBV4-3	TRBJ1-6	-	CASRPPGQGSPLHF	TGCGCCAGCAGGCCCCCAGGGCAGGGTTCACCCCTCCACTTT
-	TRBV28	TRBJ2-7	-	CASRTDSHEQYF	TGTGCCAGCAGGACCGACTCCCACGAGCAGTACTTC
few	TRBV29-1	TRBJ1-1	-	CSVEPGAGAEAFF	TGCAGCGTTGAGCCGGGGGCGGGGGCTGAAGCTTTCTTT
-	TRBV7-9	TRBJ1-6	-	CASSVQGSYNSPLHF	TGTGCCAGCAGCGTACAGGGTTCCTATAATTCACCCCTCCACTTT
few	TRBV20-1	TRBJ1-1	-	CSASWSTAEAFF	TGCAGTGCTAGTTGGTCTACGGCTGAAGCTTTCTTT
many	TRBV6-5	TRBJ2-2	-	CASSYSSVGQGKNTGELFF	TGTGCCAGCAGTTACTCGTCTGTGGGGCAGGGTAAAAACACCGGGGAGCTGTTTTTT
-	TRBV6-5	TRBJ1-3	TRBD1	CASSYYPTGVVNTIYF	TGTGCCAGCAGTTACTATCCGACAGGGGTTGTAAACACCATATATTTT
few	TRBV9	TRBJ2-3	-	CASSVGGGYPDTQYF	TGTGCCAGCAGCGTAGGGGGCGGCTACCCAGATACGCAGTATTTT
many	TRBV7-2	TRBJ1-3	TRBD1	CASSLTQGAPGNTIYF	TGTGCCAGCAGCTTAACCCAGGGGGCGCCAGGAAACACCATATATTTT
many	TRBV28	TRBJ2-6	-	CASSQNLGPGANVLTF	TGTGCCAGCAGCCAAAACCTGGGACCTGGGGCCAACGTCCTGACTTTC
-	TRBV4-2	TRBJ1-5	-	CASSPLGPGNQPQHF	TGTGCCAGCAGCCCTTTAGGACCTGGGAATCAGCCCCAGCATTTT
many	TRBV12-3/TRBV12-4	TRBJ1-2	-	CASSFRGRGGYTF	TGTGCCAGCAGCTTCCGAGGAAGGGGGGGCTACACCTTC
few	TRBV29-1	TRBJ2-5	-	CSVEDFTLDSRPQETQYF	TGCAGCGTTGAAGATTTCACGTTGGACAGTCGTCCCCAAGAGACCCAGTACTTC
-	TRBV6-2/TRBV6-3	TRBJ1-5	-	CATGISNQPQHF	TGTGCCACAGGGATTAGCAATCAGCCCCAGCATTTT
few	TRBV20-1	TRBJ2-7	-	CSARPPTSHLEQYF	TGCAGTGCTCGACCCCCCACGTCCCACCTCGAGCAGTACTTC
many	TRBV5-1	TRBJ2-3	TRBD2	CASSWTSGGADTQYF	TGCGCCAGCAGCTGGACTAGCGGGGGGGCAGATACGCAGTATTTT
few	TRBV7-2	TRBJ2-7	-	CASRPGRSLNEQYF	TGTGCCAGCAGACCGGGACGCAGCCTAAACGAGCAGTACTTC
many	TRBV6-5	TRBJ1-1	-	CASSTPGESNTEAFF	TGTGCCAGCAGTACCCCCGGGGAATCGAACACTGAAGCTTTCTTT
few	TRBV5-1	TRBJ2-7	-	CASSSTVYEQYF	TGCGCCAGCAGCTCAACAGTGTACGAGCAGTACTTC
few	TRBV6-5	TRBJ1-5	-	CASREGDGASNQPQHF	TGTGCCAGCAGGGAGGGGGACGGAGCTTCCAATCAGCCCCAGCATTTT
-	TRBV7-8	TRBJ2-5	-	CASSLGGLKEETQYF	TGTGCCAGCAGCTTAGGGGGGCTGAAGGAAGAGACCCAGTACTTC
-	TRBV11-1	TRBJ2-7	-	CASSLDIIERGQYF	TGTGCCAGCAGCTTAGACATAATCGAACGAGGGCAGTACTTC
few	TRBV9	TRBJ2-7	-	CASSRGPTGQGYEQYF	TGTGCCAGCAGCCGAGGCCCGACGGGACAAGGCTACGAGCAGTACTTC
few	TRBV4-3	TRBJ1-3	-	CASSSQGYGNTIYF	TGCGCCAGCAGCTCACAGGGATACGGAAACACCATATATTTT
few	TRBV7-2	TRBJ2-1	-	CASSLVDEERKFF	TGTGCCAGCAGCTTAGTGGACGAAGAAAGAAAGTTCTTC
many	TRBV12-3/TRBV12-4	TRBJ1-5	-	CASSPIGQPQHF	TGTGCCAGCAGCCCTATCGGGCAGCCCCAGCATTTT
-	TRBV6-5	TRBJ1-1	-	CASSYSRTGANTEAFF	TGTGCCAGCAGTTACTCCAGAACGGGGGCGAACACTGAAGCTTTCTTT
-	TRBV28	TRBJ1-2	TRBD1	CASRPPGQGLGYTF	TGTGCCAGCAGACCTCCCGGACAGGGGCTGGGCTACACCTTC
few	TRBV3-1	TRBJ1-2	-	CASSVGQLPNTF	TGTGCCAGCAGCGTTGGACAGTTACCTAACACCTTC
-	TRBV5-6	TRBJ2-5	-	CASSLKGGQETQYF	TGTGCCAGCAGCTTGAAAGGGGGTCAAGAGACCCAGTACTTC